This T cell receptor beta chain appears in the sequencing data of a study of shared clonotypes between healthy human individuals. Findings and caveats of the study: Non-shared clonotypes showed lower generation probabilities than clonotypes common to all four donors.

V dropped 4 bases and J dropped 2 bases, with 14 bases sitting between them. The V gene's germline CDR1 is KGHSH and CDR2 LQKENI. This CDR3 spans 16 amino acids. Profiled with immunoSEQ multiplex PCR; TCRdb holds only in-frame clones, not every one. This sample has a few million clones; around 94% occur once, and the top ten carry over 0.12%. Of note for this clone: Its specificity is unknown.

The source material was naive CD4+ T cells sorted from blood. Noted subset: CD45RA+ positively selected. The chain recombines TRBV18 with TRBJ2-2, with D hard to call. The receptor was derived from a man in his late teens or twenties in good health. The CDR3 sequence is CASSRLLGLNTGELFF. The CDR3 bases are TGTGCCAGCTCACGCCTCCTCGGATTAAACACCGGGGAGCTGTTTTTT.